This passage covers 14 T cell receptor beta chains from one sample sequenced in a study of cytomegalovirus exposure and HLA in healthy donors (dated by TCRdb to the late 2010s). Receptors were amplified or captured by the immunoSEQ multiplex PCR assay. For the multiplex PCR, a mixture combining 60 forward primers for TCR Vbeta segments and 13 reverse primers for TCR Jbeta segments was used. As stored in TCRdb, this immuneACCESS dataset retains in-frame rearrangements with V and J assigned. A fraction of the clones does not appear; measured against another copy, unresolved V genes explain less than half of the discrepancy, and the remainder lacks a known reason. For this sample there are 90,000 to 110,000 clones; 75% to 85% appear just once. Roughly 2.1% of the sample is held by the ten biggest clonotypes. The specimen sequenced was PBMCs. The source of these receptors is a man aged 25-40 years in good health and CMV-seronegative.

By sample share, this clone is medium-sized. The V gene is TRBV25-1, the J gene TRBJ2-1, with 7 bases aligning to TRBD2. This CDR3 has 15 residues. The junction had 6 bases not matched to a gene; V was cut back by 1 base and J by 6 bases. CDR1 MGHDK and CDR2 SYGVNS come from the germline V gene. The CDR3: CASSESLAVTNEQFF. CDR3 coding DNA: TGTGCCAGCAGTGAATCTCTAGCGGTAACCAATGAGCAGTTCTTC.

The chain is built from TRBV18 and TRBJ2-7; possibly TRBD1 for D (6 bases). Trimming pared 4 bases from V and 2 bases from J, leaving 15 bases between. The CDR3 runs to 15 residues. Per germline, CDR1 KGHSH and CDR2 LQKENI. The chain's CDR3 is CASSRQRAGAYEQYF. As DNA, the CDR3 is TGTGCCAGCTCACGACAGAGAGCAGGGGCCTACGAGCAGTACTTC.

The chain carries TRBV4-1 and TRBJ1-1; 9 bases fit TRBD1. V shed 2 bases and J 5 bases; nucleotides not matched to a gene: 3. The germline V gene encodes CDR1 MGHRA and CDR2 YSYEKL. CDR3 size: 14 residues. CDR3 nucleotides: TGCGCCAGCAGCCAAACAGGGGGCGGAACTGAAGCTTTCTTT. Protein product: CASSQTGGGTEAFF.

The J gene is TRBJ2-1, the V gene TRBV4-2, with 10 positions matching TRBD2. CDR1 is LGHNA, CDR2 YNFKEQ, per germline. The CDR3 contains 17 residues. The J segment lost 0 bases and the V segment lost 0 bases, leaving 2 bases of the junction unmatched. The CDR3 spells CASSQDPSGSSYNEQFF. Written as DNA, the CDR3 is TGTGCCAGCAGCCAAGACCCTAGCGGGAGCTCCTACAATGAGCAGTTCTTC.

The chain uses TRBV27 and TRBJ2-5; 8 nucleotides match TRBD2. V lost 5 bases and J lost 0; bases outside the gene matches: 5. The CDR3 loop spans 15 amino acids. The germline gives CDR1 MNHEY, CDR2 SMNVEV (reference sequence). The CDR3 sequence: CASSRSGEYQETQYF. CDR3 DNA sequence: TGTGCCAGCAGTCGTAGCGGGGAGTACCAAGAGACCCAGTACTTC.

This chain uses TRBV5-1 with TRBJ1-4, with 9 bases identical to TRBD1. The CDR3 sequence is 15 residues long. J lost 7 bases, V lost 4 bases, and 8 bases had no gene match. CDR1 is SGHRS and CDR2 is YFSETQ in the germline V gene. CDR3 bases: TGCGCCAGCAGCGGACTGACAGGGGGTGCTGAAAAACTGTTTTTT. Translated: CASSGLTGGAEKLFF.

The chain recombines TRBV18 with TRBJ1-1; tentatively, D is TRBD1 (5 bases). The V gene's germline CDR1 is KGHSH and CDR2 LQKENI. V was shortened by 1 base and J by 0 bases, with 12 bases between the two germline ends. The CDR3 runs to 16 residues. CDR3 sequence: CASSPQGPPLNTEAFF. As DNA, the CDR3 is TGTGCCAGCTCACCACAGGGGCCTCCATTGAACACTGAAGCTTTCTTT.

This clone was seen a few times. The V call is TRBV7-2, the J call TRBJ1-5; D uncertain. CDR1 SGHTA and CDR2 FQGNSA come from the germline V gene. The CDR3 is 14 residues long. Trimming removed 3 bases at V and 0 bases at J, with 6 bases between. CDR3 residues: CASSFAGSNQPQHF. The CDR3 region has the DNA TGTGCCAGCAGCTTCGCGGGTAGCAATCAGCCCCAGCATTTT.

This chain connects TRBV7-3 to TRBJ2-2, with TRBD1 identical over 10 bases. This CDR3 has 17 residues. From germline, CDR1 is SGHTA and CDR2 FQGTGA. With 4 bases clipped from V and 4 bases from J, the junction kept 9 bases outside the gene matches. DNA of the CDR3: TGTGCCAGCAGCTCATCAGACAGGGGGCGCAGCACCGGGGAGCTGTTTTTT. As protein: CASSSSDRGRSTGELFF.

The chain uses TRBV13 and TRBJ2-7, with D maybe TRBD1 (6 bases). The germline CDR1 and CDR2 sequences are PRHDT and FYEKMQ (reference sequence). The CDR3 loop spans 14 amino acids. Trimming stripped 5 bases from V and 2 bases from J, with 13 bases between. The CDR3 DNA reads as TGTGCCAGCAGCCCGTGGGGGCCCACCTACGAGCAGTACTTC. This encodes CASSPWGPTYEQYF. The full variable domain, in which reference TRBV13 and TRBJ2-7 provide the parts outside the CDR3, is AAGVIQSPRHLIKEKRETATLKCYPIPRHDTVYWYQQGPGQDPQFLISFYEKMQSDKGSIPDRFSAQQFSDYHSELNMSSLELGDSALYFCASSPWGPTYEQYFGPGTRLTVT.

A few counts support this clone. The chain recombines TRBV6-5 with TRBJ1-1; D might be TRBD1 (6 bases). CDR1 is MNHEY, CDR2 SVGAGI, per germline. The CDR3 covers 14 residues. Trimming stripped 5 bases from V and 3 bases from J, with 13 bases between. CDR3 sequence reads: CASSPPGGHTEAFF. In DNA, the CDR3 is TGTGCCAGCAGTCCGCCCGGGGGGCACACTGAAGCTTTCTTT.

A single count supports this clone. The chain uses TRBV28 and TRBJ2-7; 8 bases are shared with TRBD2. The ends lost 7 bases at V and 4 bases at J; junction bases unmatched: 6. The CDR3 runs 13 residues. The germline V gene has CDR1 MDHEN and CDR2 SYDVKM. For the CDR3, the DNA is TGTGCCAGCATGTCGGGAGGGGTTTACGAGCAGTACTTC. Translating it yields CASMSGGVYEQYF. The full variable domain, with the rest looked up from reference TRBV28 and TRBJ2-7, is DVKVTQSSRYLVKRTGEKVFLECVQDMDHENMFWYRQDPGLGLRLIYFSYDVKMKEKGDIPEGYSVSREKKERFSLILESASTNQTSMYLCASMSGGVYEQYFGPGTRLTVT.

This clone was seen once. The gene calls are TRBV6-5 and TRBJ1-2; the D gene is possibly TRBD1 (5 bases). Trimming pared 0 bases from V and 8 bases from J, leaving 19 bases between. CDR1 is MNHEY and CDR2 is SVGAGI in the germline V gene. CDR3 length equals 16 residues. The CDR3: CASSYSTGGKSRGYTF. CDR3 DNA: TGTGCCAGCAGTTACTCTACTGGGGGGAAATCACGCGGCTACACCTTC.

V and J are TRBV4-1 and TRBJ2-7, with TRBD1 identical over 12 bases. The trim removed 0 bases at V and 7 bases at J, leaving 7 bases unmatched. This CDR3 spans 16 amino acids. Germline assignment: CDR1 MGHRA and CDR2 YSYEKL. The CDR3 loop is CASSQDRDRGQDEQYF. CDR3 sequence (DNA): TGCGCCAGCAGCCAAGATAGGGACAGGGGGCAAGATGAGCAGTACTTC.